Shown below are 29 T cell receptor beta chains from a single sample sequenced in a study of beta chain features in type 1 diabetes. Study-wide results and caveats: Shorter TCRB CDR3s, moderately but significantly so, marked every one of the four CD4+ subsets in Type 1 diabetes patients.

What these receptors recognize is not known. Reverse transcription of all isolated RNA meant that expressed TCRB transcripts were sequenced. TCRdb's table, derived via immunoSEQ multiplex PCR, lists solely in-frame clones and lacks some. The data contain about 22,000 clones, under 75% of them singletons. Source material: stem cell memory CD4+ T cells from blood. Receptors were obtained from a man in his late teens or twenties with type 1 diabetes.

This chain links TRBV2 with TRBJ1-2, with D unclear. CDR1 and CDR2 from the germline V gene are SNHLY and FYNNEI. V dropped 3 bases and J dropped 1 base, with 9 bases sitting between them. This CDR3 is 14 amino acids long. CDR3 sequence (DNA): TGTGCCAGCAGTGAGGGCGGGAGTAACTATGGCTACACCTTC. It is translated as CASSEGGSNYGYTF.

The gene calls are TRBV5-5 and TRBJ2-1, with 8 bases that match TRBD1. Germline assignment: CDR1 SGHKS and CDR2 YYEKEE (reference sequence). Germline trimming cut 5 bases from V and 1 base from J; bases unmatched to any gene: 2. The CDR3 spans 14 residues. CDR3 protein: CASSDRGSYNEQFF. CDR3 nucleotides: TGTGCCAGCAGTGACAGGGGATCCTACAATGAGCAGTTCTTC.

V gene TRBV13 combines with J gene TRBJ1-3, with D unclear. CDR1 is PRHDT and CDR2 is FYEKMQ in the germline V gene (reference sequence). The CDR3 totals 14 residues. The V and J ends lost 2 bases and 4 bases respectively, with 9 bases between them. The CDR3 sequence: CASSLSGSGNTIYF. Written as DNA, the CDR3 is TGTGCCAGCAGCTTATCGGGTTCCGGAAACACCATATATTTT.

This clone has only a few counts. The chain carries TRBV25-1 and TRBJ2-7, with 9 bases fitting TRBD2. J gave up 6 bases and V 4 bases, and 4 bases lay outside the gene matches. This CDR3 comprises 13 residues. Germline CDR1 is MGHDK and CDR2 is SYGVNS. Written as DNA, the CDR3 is TGTGCCAGCAGTGCTAGCGGGAAGGTCGAGCAGTACTTC. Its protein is CASSASGKVEQYF.

Here the CDR3 reads CASSMDRGTTDTQYF. CDR3 DNA: TGCGCCAGCAGTATGGACAGGGGAACCACAGATACGCAGTATTTT. The genes are TRBV5-1 and TRBJ2-3, with TRBD1 identical over 9 bases. The CDR3 sequence is 15 residues long. In germline, CDR1 is SGHRS, CDR2 YFSETQ. The ends lost 5 bases at V and 2 bases at J; junction bases unmatched: 6.

The CDR3 region is CASSLPAFSEQFF. CDR3 coding DNA: TGTGCCAGCAGCCTCCCAGCGTTCAGTGAGCAGTTCTTC. V and J are TRBV5-6 and TRBJ2-1; D call uncertain. With 4 bases removed from V and 9 bases from J, the gap between germline ends came to 14 bases. Looked up from germline, CDR1 is SGHDT and CDR2 is YYEEEE. The CDR3 extends over 13 amino acids.

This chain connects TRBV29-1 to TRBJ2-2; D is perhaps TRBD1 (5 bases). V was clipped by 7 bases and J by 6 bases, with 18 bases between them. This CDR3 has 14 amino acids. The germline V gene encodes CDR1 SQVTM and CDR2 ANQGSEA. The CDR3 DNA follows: TGCAGCGCCAGGGCCATGGCCGCGGCCGGGGAGCTGTTTTTT. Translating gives CSARAMAAAGELFF.

The CDR3 loop is CARSSAFQGSYNEQFF. CDR3 sequence (DNA): TGTGCCAGAAGCTCCGCTTTTCAGGGCTCCTACAATGAGCAGTTCTTC. The chain employs TRBV5-3 and TRBJ2-1, with a weak D call TRBD1 (5 bases). TRBV5-3 counts as an open reading frame of uncertain function. The length of the CDR3 is 16 residues. V lost 3 bases, J lost 0 bases, and 13 bases lay in between.

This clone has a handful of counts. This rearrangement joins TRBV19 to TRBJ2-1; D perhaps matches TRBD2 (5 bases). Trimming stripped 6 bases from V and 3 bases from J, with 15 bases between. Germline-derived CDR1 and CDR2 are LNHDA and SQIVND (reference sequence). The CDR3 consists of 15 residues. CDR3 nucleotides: TGTGCCAGTAGGGCCTCGGGATTCCTCTACAATGAGCAGTTCTTC. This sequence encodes CASRASGFLYNEQFF.

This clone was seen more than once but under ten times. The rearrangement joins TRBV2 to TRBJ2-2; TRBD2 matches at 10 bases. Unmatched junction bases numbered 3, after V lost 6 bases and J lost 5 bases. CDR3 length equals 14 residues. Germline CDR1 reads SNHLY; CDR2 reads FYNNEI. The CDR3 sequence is CASRASGGTGELFF. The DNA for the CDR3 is TGTGCCAGCAGGGCTAGCGGGGGAACCGGGGAGCTGTTTTTT.

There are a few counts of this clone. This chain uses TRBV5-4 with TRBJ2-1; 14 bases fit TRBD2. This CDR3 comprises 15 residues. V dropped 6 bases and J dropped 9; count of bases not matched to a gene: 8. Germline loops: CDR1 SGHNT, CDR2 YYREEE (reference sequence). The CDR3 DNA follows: TGTGCCAGCACCGAGACTAGCGGGGGGGCCCGTGAGCAGTTCTTC. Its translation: CASTETSGGAREQFF.

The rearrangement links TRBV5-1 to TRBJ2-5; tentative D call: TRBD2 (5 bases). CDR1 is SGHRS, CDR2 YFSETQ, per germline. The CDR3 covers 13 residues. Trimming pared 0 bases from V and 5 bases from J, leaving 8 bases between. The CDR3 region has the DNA TGCGCCAGCAGCTTGGCCCCGGGGGAGACCCAGTACTTC. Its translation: CASSLAPGETQYF.

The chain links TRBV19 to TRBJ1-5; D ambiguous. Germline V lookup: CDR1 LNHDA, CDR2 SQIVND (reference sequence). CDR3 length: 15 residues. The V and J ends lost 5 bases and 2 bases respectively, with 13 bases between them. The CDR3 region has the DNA TGTGCCAGTAGTTATACGCGTCGGGGCAATCAGCCCCAGCATTTT. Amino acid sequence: CASSYTRRGNQPQHF.

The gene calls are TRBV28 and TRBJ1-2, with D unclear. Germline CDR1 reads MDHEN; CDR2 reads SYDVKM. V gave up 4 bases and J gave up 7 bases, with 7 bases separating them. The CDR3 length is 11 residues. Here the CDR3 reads CASSSHFGYTF. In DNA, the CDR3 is TGTGCCAGCAGTTCTCACTTTGGCTACACCTTC.

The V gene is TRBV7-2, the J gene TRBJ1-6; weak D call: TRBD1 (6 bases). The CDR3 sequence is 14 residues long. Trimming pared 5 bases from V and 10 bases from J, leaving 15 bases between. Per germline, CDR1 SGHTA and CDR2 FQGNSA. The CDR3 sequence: CASSHGQLSSPLHF. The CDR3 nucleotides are TGTGCCAGCAGCCACGGACAGCTTTCCTCACCCCTCCACTTT.

CDR3 amino acids: CAWSVQQGGQPQHF. The DNA of the CDR3 is TGTGCCTGGAGTGTACAACAGGGGGGTCAGCCCCAGCATTTT. The V and J genes are TRBV30 and TRBJ1-5, with TRBD1 matching 8 bases. Germline CDR1 reads GTSNPN; CDR2 reads SVGIG (reference sequence). The CDR3 length is 14 residues. Trimming cost V 0 bases and J 6 bases; bases outside gene matches: 4.

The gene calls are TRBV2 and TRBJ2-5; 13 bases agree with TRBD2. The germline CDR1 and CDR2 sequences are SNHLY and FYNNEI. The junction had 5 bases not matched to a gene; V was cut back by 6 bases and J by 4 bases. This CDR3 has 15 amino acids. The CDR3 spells CASSGLAGAVETQYF. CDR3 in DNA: TGTGCCAGCAGCGGACTAGCGGGAGCGGTAGAGACCCAGTACTTC.

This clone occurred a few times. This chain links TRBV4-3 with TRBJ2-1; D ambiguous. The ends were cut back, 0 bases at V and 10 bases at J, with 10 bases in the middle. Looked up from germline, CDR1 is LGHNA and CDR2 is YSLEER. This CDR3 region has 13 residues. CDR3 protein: CASSQELAGEQFF. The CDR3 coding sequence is TGCGCCAGCAGCCAAGAATTAGCCGGCGAGCAGTTCTTC.

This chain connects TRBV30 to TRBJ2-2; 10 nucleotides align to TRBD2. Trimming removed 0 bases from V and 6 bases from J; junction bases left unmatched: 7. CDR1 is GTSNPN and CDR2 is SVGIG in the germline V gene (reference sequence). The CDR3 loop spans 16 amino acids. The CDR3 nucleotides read TGTGCCTGGAGTGTATGGCTAGCGGGAGTGGCCGGGGAGCTGTTTTTT. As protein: CAWSVWLAGVAGELFF.

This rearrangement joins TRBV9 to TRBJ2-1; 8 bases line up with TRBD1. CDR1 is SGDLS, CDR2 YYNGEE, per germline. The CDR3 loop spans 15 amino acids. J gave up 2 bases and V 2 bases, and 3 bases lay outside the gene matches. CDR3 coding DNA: TGTGCCAGCAGCGTCGGACAGGGTACCTACAATGAGCAGTTCTTC. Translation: CASSVGQGTYNEQFF.

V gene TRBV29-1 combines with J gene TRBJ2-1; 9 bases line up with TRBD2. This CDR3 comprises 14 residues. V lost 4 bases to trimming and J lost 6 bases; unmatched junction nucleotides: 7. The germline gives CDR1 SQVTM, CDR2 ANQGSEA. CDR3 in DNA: TGCAGCGTTGGCATAGCGGGAGTTGGCAATGAGCAGTTCTTC. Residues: CSVGIAGVGNEQFF.

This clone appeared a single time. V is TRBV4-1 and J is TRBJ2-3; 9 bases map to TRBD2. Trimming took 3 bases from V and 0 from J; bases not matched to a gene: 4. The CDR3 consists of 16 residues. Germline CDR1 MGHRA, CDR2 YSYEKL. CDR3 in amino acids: CASSQASGTSTDTQYF. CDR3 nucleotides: TGCGCCAGCAGCCAGGCTAGCGGGACGAGCACAGATACGCAGTATTTT.

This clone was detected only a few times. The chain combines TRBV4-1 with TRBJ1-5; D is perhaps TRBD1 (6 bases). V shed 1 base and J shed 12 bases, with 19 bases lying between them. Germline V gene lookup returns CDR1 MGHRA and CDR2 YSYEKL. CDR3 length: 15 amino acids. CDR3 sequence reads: CASSQGDIPTRSQHF. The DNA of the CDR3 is TGCGCCAGCAGCCAAGGGGACATCCCTACTAGGAGCCAGCATTTT.

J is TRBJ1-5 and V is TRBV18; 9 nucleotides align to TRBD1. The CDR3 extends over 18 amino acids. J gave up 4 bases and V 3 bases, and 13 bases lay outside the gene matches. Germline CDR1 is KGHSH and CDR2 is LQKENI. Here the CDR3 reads CASSPSGQGMVGNQPQHF. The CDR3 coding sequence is TGTGCCAGCTCACCCTCTGGACAGGGGATGGTTGGAAATCAGCCCCAGCATTTT.

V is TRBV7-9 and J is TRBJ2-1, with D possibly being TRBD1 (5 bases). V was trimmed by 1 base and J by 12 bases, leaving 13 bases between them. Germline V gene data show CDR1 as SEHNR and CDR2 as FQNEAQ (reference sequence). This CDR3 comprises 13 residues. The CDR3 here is CASSLGAGLGQFF. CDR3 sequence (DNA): TGTGCCAGCAGCTTAGGTGCAGGGTTGGGGCAGTTCTTC.

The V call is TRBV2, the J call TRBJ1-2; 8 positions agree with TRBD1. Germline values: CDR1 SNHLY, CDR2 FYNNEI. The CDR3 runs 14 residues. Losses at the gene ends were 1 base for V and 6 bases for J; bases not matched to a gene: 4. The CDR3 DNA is TGTGCCAGCAGTGAAGGGGGCAGGGGGCATGGCTACACCTTC. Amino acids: CASSEGGRGHGYTF.

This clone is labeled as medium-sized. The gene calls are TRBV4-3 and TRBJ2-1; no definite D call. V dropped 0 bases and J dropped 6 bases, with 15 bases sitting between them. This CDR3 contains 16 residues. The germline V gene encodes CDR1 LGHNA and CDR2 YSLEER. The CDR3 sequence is CASSQDKTASRNEQFF. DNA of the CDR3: TGCGCCAGCAGCCAAGATAAAACAGCCTCTCGCAATGAGCAGTTCTTC.

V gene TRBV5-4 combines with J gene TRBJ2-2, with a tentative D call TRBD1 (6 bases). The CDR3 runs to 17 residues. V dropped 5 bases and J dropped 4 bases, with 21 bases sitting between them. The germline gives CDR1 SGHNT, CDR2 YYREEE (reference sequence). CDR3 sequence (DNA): TGTGCCAGCAGAGCTGGCATCGTGGGGGCGGGCACCGGGGAGCTGTTTTTT. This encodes CASRAGIVGAGTGELFF.

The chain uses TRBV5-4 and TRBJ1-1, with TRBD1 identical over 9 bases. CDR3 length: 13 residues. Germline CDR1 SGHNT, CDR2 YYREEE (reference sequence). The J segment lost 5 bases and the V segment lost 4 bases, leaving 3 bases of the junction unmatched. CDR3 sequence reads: CASSKTGGTEAFF. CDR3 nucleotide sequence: TGTGCCAGCAGCAAGACAGGGGGTACTGAAGCTTTCTTT.